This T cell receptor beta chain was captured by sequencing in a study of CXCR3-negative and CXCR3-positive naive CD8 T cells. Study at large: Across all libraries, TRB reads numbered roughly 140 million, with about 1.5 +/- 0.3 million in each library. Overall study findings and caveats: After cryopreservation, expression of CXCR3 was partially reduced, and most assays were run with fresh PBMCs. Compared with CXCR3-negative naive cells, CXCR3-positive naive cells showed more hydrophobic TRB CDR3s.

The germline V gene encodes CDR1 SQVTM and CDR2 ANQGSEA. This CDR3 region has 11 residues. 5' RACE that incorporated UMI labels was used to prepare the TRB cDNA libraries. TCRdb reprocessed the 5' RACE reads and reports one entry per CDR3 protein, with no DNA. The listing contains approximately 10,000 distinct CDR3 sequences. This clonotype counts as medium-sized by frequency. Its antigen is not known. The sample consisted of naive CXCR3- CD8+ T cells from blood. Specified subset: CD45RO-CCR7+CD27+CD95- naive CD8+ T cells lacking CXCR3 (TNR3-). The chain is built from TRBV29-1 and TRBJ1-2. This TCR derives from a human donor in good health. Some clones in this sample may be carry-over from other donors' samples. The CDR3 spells CSVAGWDGYTF.